The 30 T cell receptor beta chains in this list originate from one sample, sequenced in a study of T-cell reconstitution after alpha-beta-depleted transplantation in children. Unique molecular identifiers were used to barcode this TCRbeta library. Using its own MiXCR run on the PCR reads, TCRdb lists one record per CDR3 protein. The sample lists about 500,000 distinct CDR3 sequences, 10% to 12% occurring once. The specimen was PBMCs, mostly from graft donor cells, collected 180 days after TCRalphabeta/CD19-depleted stem cell transplant. The receptors shown here come from a female patient younger than 10 who had a stem cell transplant for aplastic anemia, so the T cells may come from the graft donor.

This clonotype was counted ten times or more. The V gene is TRBV20-1, the J gene TRBJ1-5; no clear D. Trimming removed 3 bases from V and 3 bases from J, with 9 bases in between. This CDR3 region has 13 residues. Germline CDR1 reads DFQATT; CDR2 reads SNEGSKA (reference sequence). CDR3 residues: CSASTGTNQPQHF. The CDR3 bases are TGCAGTGCTAGTACGGGCACCAATCAGCCCCAGCATTTT.

The V call is TRBV30, the J call TRBJ1-1, with TRBD1 as a possible D gene (6 bases). The CDR3 runs to 14 residues. Germline CDR1 reads GTSNPN; CDR2 reads SVGIG (reference sequence). The V and J ends lost 4 bases and 0 bases respectively, with 12 bases between them. CDR3 sequence (DNA): TGTGCCTGGAACCCAGACAGGCTGAACACTGAAGCTTTCTTT. The encoded protein is CAWNPDRLNTEAFF. Full variable domain (remainder filled in from reference TRBV30 and TRBJ1-1): SQTIHQWPATLVQPVGSPLSLECTVEGTSNPNLYWYRQAAGRGLQLLFYSVGIGQISSEVPQNLSASRPQDRQFILSSKKLLLSDSGFYLCAWNPDRLNTEAFFGQGTRLTVV.

This clonotype turned up a few times. This chain connects TRBV6-2 or TRBV6-3 to TRBJ2-5; weak D call: TRBD2 (6 bases). V was shortened by 2 bases and J by 5 bases, with 12 bases between the two germline ends. This CDR3 contains 14 residues. Germline loops: CDR1 MNHEY, CDR2 SVGEGT. This CDR3 reads CASSYGGMAETQYF. CDR3 sequence (DNA): TGTGCCAGCAGTTACGGCGGGATGGCGGAGACCCAGTACTTC.

This clonotype was seen more than once but under ten times. The chain has TRBV10-3 and TRBJ2-2; TRBD1 agrees at 8 bases. With 6 bases clipped from V and 0 bases from J, the junction kept 3 bases outside the gene matches. This CDR3 comprises 15 residues. Germline loops: CDR1 ENHRY, CDR2 SYGVKD. CDR3 protein: CAIRDRGPNTGELFF. In nucleotides, the CDR3 is TGTGCCATCAGAGACAGGGGCCCGAACACCGGGGAGCTGTTTTTT.

This clonotype was detected only a few times. The gene calls are TRBV5-5 and TRBJ2-5; 10 nucleotides align to TRBD2. Germline-derived CDR1 and CDR2 are SGHKS and YYEKEE (reference sequence). This CDR3 is built from 17 residues. V trimming: 1 base; J trimming: 3 bases; junction bases outside the gene matches: 9. CDR3 residues: CASSLRIGTSAKETQYF. Here the CDR3 DNA reads TGTGCCAGCAGCTTGCGAATTGGGACTAGCGCCAAAGAGACCCAGTACTTC.

J is TRBJ2-7 and V is TRBV18; 9 bases are a match to TRBD2. The CDR3 runs 14 residues. V gave up 5 bases and J gave up 2 bases; unmatched junction bases: 4. Per the germline V gene, CDR1 is KGHSH and CDR2 is LQKENI. Here the CDR3 DNA reads TGTGCCAGCTCAGAGGGACTAGCTACCTACGAGCAGTACGTC. It is translated as CASSEGLATYEQYV.

Worth noting for this clonotype: The junction departs from germline at one end; a sequencing error may be responsible. J is TRBJ2-1 and V is TRBV20-1; the match to TRBD2 covers 7 bases. This CDR3 contains 14 residues. The germline V gene has CDR1 DFQATT and CDR2 SNEGSKA (reference sequence). DNA for the CDR3: TGCTGTGCCTTCCCGGGGGGAATAAACAATGAGCAGTTCTTC. It specifies CCAFPGGINNEQFF.

The chain carries TRBV2 and TRBJ2-1; 10 bases align to TRBD2. Per the germline V gene, CDR1 is SNHLY and CDR2 is FYNNEI. This CDR3 region has 19 residues. The CDR3 reads CTFSPRTSGPWRANNEQFF. DNA for the CDR3: TGTACCTTCAGTCCGCGGACTAGCGGCCCATGGAGGGCCAACAATGAGCAGTTCTTC.

A few counts support this clonotype. The chain recombines TRBV14 with TRBJ2-1, with no clear D. Germline-derived CDR1 and CDR2 are SGHDN and FVKESK. V gave up 3 bases and J gave up 0 bases, with 12 bases separating them. This CDR3 has 16 amino acids. CDR3 sequence: CASSQITGSSYNEQFF. DNA for the CDR3: TGTGCCAGCAGCCAGATTACTGGAAGCTCCTACAATGAGCAGTTCTTC.

Only a few counts were recorded for this clonotype. This chain connects TRBV28 to TRBJ2-3; D remains ambiguous. Germline lookup yields CDR1 MDHEN and CDR2 SYDVKM. V shed 7 bases and J shed 4 bases, with 12 bases lying between them. The CDR3 sequence is 13 residues long. The CDR3 reads CASNLQTPDTQYF. Here the CDR3 DNA reads TGTGCCAGCAACTTACAGACCCCAGATACGCAGTATTTT.

The rearrangement joins TRBV27 to TRBJ1-1; 9 bases align to TRBD1. The CDR3 totals 18 residues. The germline CDR1 and CDR2 sequences are MNHEY and SMNVEV (reference sequence). The V gene end was trimmed by 2 bases and the J gene end by 11 bases; junction bases not matched to a gene: 21. CDR3 DNA sequence: TGTGCCAGCAGTTTACCACCTGGTACAGGGGGCGCGCGGGGGGGTGCTTTCTTT. It translates to CASSLPPGTGGARGGAFF.

This sequence joins TRBV15 and TRBJ2-3, with TRBD2 matching 8 bases. The CDR3 spans 20 residues. Unmatched junction bases numbered 15, after V lost 0 bases and J lost 1 base. From germline, CDR1 is LNHNV and CDR2 YYDKDF (reference sequence). The CDR3 is CATSRDLGWSGLAGTDTQYF. The CDR3 DNA reads TGTGCCACCAGCAGAGATCTTGGGTGGAGTGGACTAGCCGGCACAGATACGCAGTATTTT.

The rearrangement links TRBV6-5 to TRBJ1-1; D gene ambiguous. This CDR3 region has 15 residues. V gave up 0 bases and J gave up 0 bases, with 8 bases separating them. Germline lookup yields CDR1 MNHEY and CDR2 SVGAGI. CDR3 amino acids: CASSYSRGMNTEAFF. As DNA, the CDR3 is TGTGCCAGCAGTTACTCTAGAGGTATGAACACTGAAGCTTTCTTT.

Only a few counts were recorded for this clonotype. The genes are TRBV28 and TRBJ1-5, with a weak D call TRBD1 (6 bases). Trimming pared 7 bases from V and 5 bases from J, leaving 15 bases between. Germline CDR1 reads MDHEN; CDR2 reads SYDVKM. The CDR3 covers 14 residues. The CDR3 coding sequence is TGTGCCAGCACCTCATCCGGGGGCCATCAGCCCCAGCATTTT. As protein: CASTSSGGHQPQHF.

The rearrangement joins TRBV11-2 to TRBJ2-6; no clear D gene. Trimming took 5 bases from V and 0 from J, leaving 23 bases between them. Germline V gene data show CDR1 as SGHAT and CDR2 as FQNNGV. This CDR3 comprises 20 residues. The CDR3 reads CASSPLPTISIISGANVLTF. As DNA, the CDR3 is TGTGCCAGCAGCCCCTTGCCCACCATCTCTATCATCTCTGGGGCCAACGTCCTGACTTTC.

CDR3 coding DNA: TGCAGTGCTCCCCGAAGGGCAGGGGGCTATGTAAGCTATGGCTACACCTTC. Amino acid sequence: CSAPRRAGGYVSYGYTF. V usage is TRBV20-1 and J usage is TRBJ1-2; 8 nucleotides match TRBD1. CDR3 length: 17 amino acids. Germline assignment: CDR1 DFQATT and CDR2 SNEGSKA (reference sequence). J lost 4 bases, V lost 5 bases, and 18 bases had no gene match.

This clonotype was recorded a few times. V usage is TRBV20-1 and J usage is TRBJ1-5; D may be TRBD1 (6 bases). V lost 2 bases and J 4 bases, leaving 9 bases between the germline ends. The CDR3 contains 13 residues. Germline V lookup: CDR1 DFQATT, CDR2 SNEGSKA (reference sequence). The DNA for the CDR3 is TGCAGTGCTAGACCCGACAGGAATCAGCCCCAGCATTTT. Translation gives CSARPDRNQPQHF.

This clonotype was counted between two and nine times. The chain couples TRBV11-2 to TRBJ2-4, with 9 bases aligning to TRBD2. CDR3 length equals 15 residues. With V trimmed by 1 base and J by 8 bases, 6 bases remained unmatched. Germline V CDR1 and CDR2: SGHAT, FQNNGV. The CDR3 is CASSLGGRAVDIQYF. CDR3 nucleotides: TGTGCCAGCAGCTTAGGCGGGAGGGCTGTGGACATTCAGTACTTC.

The chain uses TRBV28 and TRBJ1-1; 7 nucleotides line up with TRBD1. Germline assignment: CDR1 MDHEN and CDR2 SYDVKM. With 2 bases clipped from V and 6 bases from J, the junction kept 9 bases outside the gene matches. The CDR3 length is 15 residues. The CDR3 loop reads CASSLGDRDIPEAFF. In nucleotides, the CDR3 is TGTGCCAGCAGTTTAGGAGACAGGGATATCCCTGAAGCTTTCTTT.

This clonotype was seen repeatedly, ten times or more. The rearrangement joins TRBV5-1 to TRBJ2-3, with TRBD2 identical over 11 bases. CDR3 length: 15 amino acids. CDR1 and CDR2 from the germline V gene are SGHRS and YFSETQ. J was trimmed by 3 bases and V by 0 bases; bases with no gene match: 0. CDR3 DNA sequence: TGCGCCAGCAGCTTGGGGACTAGCGGGACAGATACGCAGTATTTT. As protein: CASSLGTSGTDTQYF.

This clonotype came up many times. This chain links TRBV7-2 with TRBJ2-5; the match to TRBD2 covers 7 bases. The length of the CDR3 is 16 residues. The V gene's germline CDR1 is SGHTA and CDR2 FQGNSA. Germline trimming cut 3 bases from V and 4 bases from J; bases unmatched to any gene: 11. The CDR3 reads CASSFGGSNMGETQYF. In DNA, the CDR3 is TGTGCCAGCAGCTTTGGCGGGAGTAATATGGGAGAGACCCAGTACTTC.

The table lists this clonotype with many counts. The V gene is TRBV7-9, the J gene TRBJ1-1, with D unclear. Trimming removed 5 bases at V and 5 bases at J, with 9 bases between. In germline, CDR1 is SEHNR, CDR2 FQNEAQ (reference sequence). The CDR3 totals 12 residues. CDR3 sequence (DNA): TGTGCCAGCAGCGCCAAGGTAACTGAAGCTTTCTTT. Translated, it gives CASSAKVTEAFF.

This clonotype was observed a few times. The chain joins TRBV12-3 or TRBV12-4 to TRBJ1-4; 11 bases match TRBD1. J lost 11 bases, V lost 1 base, and 9 bases had no gene match. The CDR3 has 16 amino acids. The DNA of the CDR3 is TGTGCCAGCAGTTTAGTCCCCGGGACAGGGGGTTGGAAACTGTTTTTT. Its protein is CASSLVPGTGGWKLFF.

There are many counts of this clonotype. This chain joins TRBV7-2 and TRBJ2-1; TRBD2 agrees at 8 bases. The germline CDR1 and CDR2 sequences are SGHTA and FQGNSA. CDR3 length: 16 residues. Unmatched junction bases numbered 9, after V lost 1 base and J lost 7 bases. The CDR3 DNA reads TGTGCCAGCAGCTTAGGAGGCCTAGCGGGTTTGAATGAGCAGTTCTTC. This codes for CASSLGGLAGLNEQFF.

V usage is TRBV9 and J usage is TRBJ2-1; D gene unclear. Germline CDR1 and CDR2: SGDLS and YYNGEE. This CDR3 spans 15 amino acids. V shed 0 bases and J shed 0 bases, with 7 bases lying between them. The CDR3 region has the DNA TGTGCCAGCAGCGTAGCAGGAAACTCCTACAATGAGCAGTTCTTC. This translates into CASSVAGNSYNEQFF.

This rearrangement joins TRBV11-2 to TRBJ2-3; 12 bases align to TRBD2. The CDR3 has 21 amino acids. Unmatched junction bases numbered 19, after V lost 4 bases and J lost 2 bases. CDR1 is SGHAT and CDR2 is FQNNGV in the germline V gene. The CDR3 sequence: CASSYNRGTSGPRRLTDTQYF. In DNA, the CDR3 is TGTGCCAGCAGCTACAATAGGGGGACTAGCGGGCCCCGAAGGCTCACAGATACGCAGTATTTT. Based on the CDR3 plus reference TRBV11-2 and TRBJ2-3, the full variable domain is EAGVAQSPRYKIIEKRQSVAFWCNPISGHATLYWYQQILGQGPKLLIQFQNNGVVDDSQLPKDRFSAERLKGVDSTLKIQPAKLEDSAVYLCASSYNRGTSGPRRLTDTQYFGPGTRLTVL.

This clonotype has a handful of counts. The chain has TRBV6-1 and TRBJ2-7, with TRBD1 matching over 8 bases. CDR1 is MNHNS and CDR2 is SASEGT in the germline V gene. Trimming cost V 4 bases and J 1 base; bases outside gene matches: 12. The CDR3 runs to 17 residues. The CDR3 DNA reads as TGTGCCAGCAGTGCCCCGGGACAGGACCTCCGGTCCTACGAGCAGTACTTC. Translation: CASSAPGQDLRSYEQYF.

This clonotype was counted ten times or more. The chain is built from TRBV29-1 and TRBJ2-1, with D possibly matching TRBD1 (6 bases). CDR3 length: 13 amino acids. V lost 4 bases and J lost 2, with 9 bases in between. Germline V gene data show CDR1 as SQVTM and CDR2 as ANQGSEA. The CDR3 sequence: CSVVRQAYNEQFF. In DNA, the CDR3 is TGCAGCGTTGTCCGACAGGCCTACAATGAGCAGTTCTTC.

The V call is TRBV7-9, the J call TRBJ2-7; TRBD2 aligns across 15 bases. Germline V gene data show CDR1 as SEHNR and CDR2 as FQNEAQ (reference sequence). The trim removed 5 bases at V and 6 bases at J, leaving 8 bases unmatched. The CDR3 has 16 amino acids. CDR3 in DNA: TGTGCCAGCAGCCGTGGGACTAGCGGGGGGCGGCCCGAGCAGTACTTC. Its translation is CASSRGTSGGRPEQYF. The complete variable domain, with remaining parts taken from reference TRBV7-9 and TRBJ2-7, reads DTGVSQNPRHKITKRGQNVTFRCDPISEHNRLYWYRQTLGQGPEFLTYFQNEAQLEKSRLLSDRFSAERPKGSFSTLEIQRTEQGDSAMYLCASSRGTSGGRPEQYFGPGTRLTVT.

Only a few counts were recorded for this clonotype. The chain has TRBV30 and TRBJ1-5; no clear D gene. CDR1 is GTSNPN, CDR2 SVGIG, per germline (reference sequence). The CDR3 spans 14 residues. The V end was cut by 1 base, the J end by 0 bases, with 7 bases between. CDR3 sequence reads: CAWSAGISNQPQHF. CDR3 in DNA: TGTGCCTGGAGTGCGGGGATTAGCAATCAGCCCCAGCATTTT.